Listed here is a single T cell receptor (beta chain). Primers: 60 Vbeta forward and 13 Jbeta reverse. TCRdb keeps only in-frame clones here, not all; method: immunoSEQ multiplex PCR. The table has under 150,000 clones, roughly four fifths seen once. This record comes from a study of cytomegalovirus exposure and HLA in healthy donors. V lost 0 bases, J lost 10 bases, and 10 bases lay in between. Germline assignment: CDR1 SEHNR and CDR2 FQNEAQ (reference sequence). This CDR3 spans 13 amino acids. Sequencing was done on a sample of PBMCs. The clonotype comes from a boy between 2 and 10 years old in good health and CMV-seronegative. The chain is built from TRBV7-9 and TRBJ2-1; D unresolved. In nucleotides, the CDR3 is TGTGCCAGCAGCTTAGCGGCGCGGCCAGAGCAGTTCTTC. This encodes CASSLAARPEQFF.